The 21 T cell receptor beta chains in this list originate from one sample, sequenced in a study of CD8+CD57+ T cells in acquired aplastic anemia. It was genomic DNA that served as the template for profiling TCR beta VDJ and CDR3. TCRdb re-called the reads with MiXCR, one entry per CDR3 protein. Altogether hundreds of thousands of distinct CDR3 sequences are present, about 70% being singletons, with the ten largest covering 3.5% to 4.5%. The sample taken for sequencing was sorted CD4+, CD8+, or CD8+CD57+ T cells (not recorded which) from PBMCs. All receptors come from a human donor in good health, serving as a control.

Comments on this clonotype: The CDR3 does not end in the conserved phenylalanine or tryptophan, so this is likely a read error. No DNA is shown, since the ends of the CDR3 on it are uncertain; the CDR3 is the one TCRdb lists. CDR3 sequence: CASSLATTCTDNH. This rearrangement joins TRBV7-2 to TRBJ2-7. The CDR3 is 13 amino acids in total, end residues counted. Germline V lookup: CDR1 SGHTA, CDR2 FQGNSA.

For the CDR3, the DNA is TGTGCCAGCAGCCTCGGGGCCCCTACCTACGAGCAGTACTTC. This codes for CASSLGAPTYEQYF. V and J are TRBV2 and TRBJ2-5; D is tentatively TRBD1 or TRBD2 (5 bases each). The J call is in doubt because the DNA end fits TRBJ2-7 better. CDR3 length: 14 residues. Germline assignment: CDR1 SNHLY and CDR2 FYNNEI.

The rearrangement links TRBV7-3 to TRBJ1-2, with D possibly matching TRBD1 (5 bases). Trimming pared 1 base from V and 4 bases from J, leaving 19 bases between. Germline assignment: CDR1 SGHTA and CDR2 FQGTGA. This CDR3 has 17 residues. The CDR3 bases are TGTGCCAGCAGCTTAATGGCCGGCCGGGGGGGGGGCTATGGCTACACCTTC. This gives the protein CASSLMAGRGGGYGYTF. The full variable domain, with the rest looked up from reference TRBV7-3 and TRBJ1-2, is GAGVSQTPSNKVTEKGKYVELRCDPISGHTALYWYRQSLGQGPEFLIYFQGTGAADDSGLPNDRFFAVRPEGSVSTLKIQRTERGDSAVYLCASSLMAGRGGGYGYTFGSGTRLTVV.

J is TRBJ1-4 and V is TRBV11-2; no reliable D call. CDR1 is SGHAT and CDR2 is FQNNGV in the germline V gene. This CDR3 region has 13 residues. The germline V and J ends were trimmed by 1 base and 9 bases, with 9 bases remaining between them. The CDR3 nucleotides are TGTGCCAGCAGCTTAGGTTGGCCAAAAAAACTGTTTTTT. This sequence encodes CASSLGWPKKLFF.

The rearrangement uses TRBV25-1 and TRBJ2-3; 12 positions agree with TRBD2. Germline V gene data show CDR1 as MGHDK and CDR2 as SYGVNS. The CDR3 length is 14 residues. V was pared by 8 bases and J by 3 bases, with 3 bases of the junction left unmatched. The CDR3 loop is CASVGLAGTDTQYF. The CDR3 DNA sequence: TGTGCCAGCGTTGGACTAGCGGGGACAGATACGCAGTATTTT.

A remark on this clonotype: The CDR3 carries no conserved terminal phenylalanine or tryptophan, so it likely arises from a read error. The DNA is omitted, as the CDR3 cannot be located on it reliably, and the CDR3 follows TCRdb's listing. The chain uses TRBV2 and TRBJ1-6; the DNA was not compared with TRBD1, the D call given in the table. From germline, CDR1 is SNHLY and CDR2 FYNNEI. The CDR3 totals 15 residues, both ends included. The CDR3 region is CASREGAGQNPSLDS.

The chain uses TRBV6-1 and TRBJ2-7; tentative D call: TRBD2 (7 bases). The CDR3 has 15 residues. Looked up from germline, CDR1 is MNHNS and CDR2 is SASEGT. V lost 6 bases, J lost 7 bases, and 22 bases lay in between. The CDR3 region has the DNA TGTGCCAGCAGCGGGGGGCAGGTGGGCTCTTCAGAGCAGTACTTC. Amino acids: CASSGGQVGSSEQYF.

Comment on this clonotype: Here the CDR3 omits its conserved ending phenylalanine or tryptophan, so a read error is the likely source. The DNA is omitted, as the CDR3 cannot be located on it reliably, and the CDR3 follows TCRdb's listing. The chain links TRBV7-6 to TRBJ1-5; the tabulated D call, TRBD1, remains unverified against the DNA. The CDR3 extends over 13 residues, inclusive of both ends. Germline values: CDR1 SGHVS, CDR2 FNYEAQ. CDR3 sequence: CASTGQGYQPRHV.

Many counts were recorded for this clonotype. V and J are TRBV29-1 and TRBJ1-1, with unresolved D. CDR3 length equals 13 residues. V shed 4 bases and J shed 4 bases, with 13 bases lying between them. Germline CDR1 is SQVTM and CDR2 is ANQGSEA. DNA of the CDR3: TGCAGCGTTGGTGTCGCACCGGGCACTGAAGCTTTCTTT. Residues: CSVGVAPGTEAFF.

The rearrangement uses TRBV10-3 and TRBJ1-1; D may be TRBD1 (5 bases). V lost 0 bases and J 1 base, leaving 9 bases between the germline ends. Germline V lookup: CDR1 ENHRY, CDR2 SYGVKD. The CDR3 runs 15 residues. CDR3 residues: CAISESIGGNTEAFF. DNA for the CDR3: TGTGCCATCAGTGAGTCTATTGGGGGGAACACTGAAGCTTTCTTT.

This chain links TRBV20-1 with TRBJ2-7; perhaps D is TRBD1 or TRBD2 (5 bases each). This CDR3 is 14 amino acids long. Per the germline V gene, CDR1 is DFQATT and CDR2 is SNEGSKA (reference sequence). V lost 5 bases and J lost 2, with 16 bases in between. Here the CDR3 reads CSAAQSGPAYEQYV. The CDR3 region has the DNA TGCAGTGCTGCGCAATCGGGACCCGCCTACGAGCAGTACGTC.

A note on this clonotype: The junction does not match germline at one end; this may be a read error. The V gene is TRBV20-1, the J gene TRBJ1-6; D is ambiguous. This CDR3 is built from 13 residues. Germline CDR1 and CDR2: DFQATT and SNEGSKA (reference sequence). The CDR3, as DNA: TGCAGTGCTGGAGATTTGAGTAATTCACCCCCCCACTTT. Translation: CSAGDLSNSPPHF.

Remarks on this clonotype: One end of the junction does not line up with germline, which may come from a read error. The gene calls are TRBV9 and TRBJ2-2; D not resolved. Per germline, CDR1 SGDLS and CDR2 YYNGEE. The CDR3 is 14 amino acids. CDR3 in amino acids: CASSVTTPAANTLF. The CDR3 bases are TGTGCCAGCAGCGTAACTACGCCGGCAGCAAATACGCTTTTT.

This clonotype appeared a few times. Relative to the germline gene, one junction end is altered; a read error may explain this. V usage is TRBV29-1 and J usage is TRBJ2-1, with TRBD2 matching over 8 bases. This CDR3 contains 12 residues. Germline loops: CDR1 SQVTM, CDR2 ANQGSEA. Here the CDR3 reads CRVRRGGDEQFF. CDR3 in DNA: TGCCGCGTGCGACGGGGGGGCGATGAGCAGTTCTTC.

This clonotype appeared many times. This chain uses TRBV7-2 with TRBJ1-5; 7 bases fit TRBD1. The CDR3 covers 15 residues. V lost 1 base and J lost 6; bases outside the gene matches: 6. Looked up from germline, CDR1 is SGHTA and CDR2 is FQGNSA. The CDR3 reads CASSLVQGSAQPQHF. The CDR3 DNA sequence: TGTGCCAGCAGCTTAGTACAGGGGTCGGCTCAGCCCCAGCATTTT.

In the case of this clonotype: The CDR3 end shows no conserved phenylalanine or tryptophan, and so a read error is likely. Because the CDR3's place on the DNA is in doubt, the DNA is left out and the CDR3 is given as listed by TCRdb. This rearrangement joins TRBV7-2 to TRBJ2-5; the DNA was not compared with TRBD2, the D call given in the table. The CDR3 spans 13 residues, counting both ends. Per germline, CDR1 SGHTA and CDR2 FQGNSA. This CDR3 reads CASSPELAENVYS.

This clonotype came up once. Mismatch with germline at one junction end may stem from a read error. The V and J genes are TRBV6-8 and TRBJ1-5, with a tentative D call TRBD1 (5 bases). The CDR3 is 14 residues long. In germline, CDR1 is MNHGY, CDR2 SAAAGT. Written as DNA, the CDR3 is TGTGCCAGCAGTCCTGGCGGGGACCTGTACGCCCAGCACTTC. It encodes CASSPGGDLYAQHF.

J is TRBJ2-7 and V is TRBV7-6; D is possibly TRBD2 (6 bases). V gave up 3 bases and J gave up 9 bases, with 21 bases separating them. CDR3 length: 15 residues. Germline values: CDR1 SGHVS, CDR2 FNYEAQ. The CDR3 is CASSFSPGVVDTQYF. The CDR3 coding sequence is TGTGCCAGCAGCTTCTCTCCGGGGGTAGTAGATACGCAGTACTTC.

CDR3 sequence reads: CAISEFQGTYEQYF. CDR3 sequence (DNA): TGTGCCATCAGTGAGTTTCAGGGCACCTACGAGCAGTACTTC. The gene calls are TRBV10-3 and TRBJ2-7; D may be TRBD1 (5 bases). CDR3 size: 14 residues. Trimming shortened V by 1 base and J by 2 bases, and 9 bases separated the two germline ends. In germline, CDR1 is ENHRY, CDR2 SYGVKD.

Remarks on this clonotype: The germline gene is not matched at one end of the junction; a read error may be the cause. V usage is TRBV5-1 and J usage is TRBJ1-4; D gene unclear. This CDR3 region has 13 residues. Per germline, CDR1 SGHRS and CDR2 YFSETQ. The CDR3 here is CASISATNERLFF. CDR3 coding DNA: TGTGCCAGCATCTCGGCAACTAATGAAAGACTGTTTTTT.

This chain's CDR3 is CASSLDSTGLTDTQYF. In DNA, the CDR3 is TGTGCCAGCAGCTTGGATTCCACAGGGTTAACAGATACGCAGTATTTT. This chain links TRBV5-5 with TRBJ2-3; D is perhaps TRBD1 (6 bases). The CDR3 length is 16 residues. The V gene lost 0 bases and the J gene lost 3 bases, with 14 bases spanning the gap. Germline lookup yields CDR1 SGHKS and CDR2 YYEKEE (reference sequence).